This TCR beta chain was obtained from a study of T-cell memory formation after mild COVID-19. Study results and caveats: Researchers report contracting CD4+ clones mostly in CM and EM, with CD8+ clones in EMRA. Specificity for SARS-CoV-2 was not confirmed among the second-wave clones peaking on day 37. The pre-infection memory compartment contained some responding clones, suggesting cross-reactive memory joined.

The germline V gene encodes CDR1 DFQATT and CDR2 SNEGSKA (reference sequence). V was cut by 4 bases and J by 9 bases, with 10 bases left in between. The length of the CDR3 is 12 residues. This clonotype turned up a few times. The antigen is unknown. A single record per CDR3 protein comes from TCRdb applying MiXCR to the 5' RACE reads. The data contain approximately 250,000 distinct CDR3 sequences, roughly 15% of them singletons. Sequencing was done on a sample of PBMCs or a T cell subset sorted from them (not recorded which). This chain connects TRBV20-1 to TRBJ1-6, with D maybe TRBD1 (5 bases). This clonotype was obtained from a man aged 18 to 30 who had mild COVID-19 (a few samples of this study predate the infection). Cell type and time point are not known. CDR3 bases: TGCAGTGCTACGGGGCAGGTTTCACCCCTCCACTTT. It codes for CSATGQVSPLHF.